Listed below are T cell receptor beta chains from one sample, sequenced in a study of OX40 agonist ivuxolimab in advanced cancers. Assay used: immunoSEQ multiplex PCR; TCRdb lists only in-frame clones, some missing. This sample carries fewer than 65,000 clones, more than 70% of them seen once, and the ten largest clones take about 5.1%. Sequencing used CD4+ or CD8+ T cells sorted from blood, obtained in a trial of the OX40 agonist ivuxolimab. The receptors here all came from an adult with an advanced solid tumor such as melanoma, head and neck, liver or kidney cancer. CDR3s include the opening cysteine and the closing phenylalanine or tryptophan. Fields, in order: V gene, J gene, CDR3 protein.

V gene: TRBV11-1; J gene: TRBJ1-2; CDR3 protein: CASSPSYRDHGYTF
V gene: TRBV6-1; J gene: TRBJ2-2; CDR3 protein: CASSGLAVNTGELFF
V gene: TRBV5-8; J gene: TRBJ1-5; CDR3 protein: CASTGDAHNQPQHF
V gene: TRBV19; J gene: TRBJ2-7; CDR3 protein: CASTFRAGLAYEQYF
V gene: TRBV10-3; J gene: TRBJ1-1; CDR3 protein: CAISETGVPEAFF
V gene: TRBV6-6; J gene: TRBJ2-7; CDR3 protein: CASRDSGQTSYEQYF
V gene: TRBV5-4; J gene: TRBJ2-7; CDR3 protein: CASSRDSYEQYF
V gene: TRBV6-6; J gene: TRBJ2-2; CDR3 protein: CASSLRERGELFF
V gene: TRBV7-3; J gene: TRBJ2-1; CDR3 protein: CASSWGQGAYNEQFF
V gene: TRBV5-6; J gene: TRBJ1-2; CDR3 protein: CASSLWWGNYGYTF
V gene: TRBV11-3; J gene: TRBJ2-1; CDR3 protein: CASSLGQGIVNEQFF
V gene: TRBV5-1; J gene: TRBJ2-4; CDR3 protein: CASSPGQGAIKNIQYF
V gene: TRBV15; J gene: TRBJ2-2; CDR3 protein: CATSIPGQGNTGELFF
V gene: TRBV5-4; J gene: TRBJ2-1; CDR3 protein: CASSGASPNEQFF
V gene: TRBV19; J gene: TRBJ2-7; CDR3 protein: CASSMQTGVLDEQYF
V gene: TRBV9; J gene: TRBJ2-1; CDR3 protein: CASSVEGQGRNEQFF
V gene: TRBV19; J gene: TRBJ2-7; CDR3 protein: CASSIDHGTASYEQYF
V gene: TRBV2; J gene: TRBJ2-5; CDR3 protein: CASTSGGGQETQYF
V gene: TRBV29-1; J gene: TRBJ2-3; CDR3 protein: CSVAPTSGNTDTQYF
V gene: TRBV7-2; J gene: TRBJ1-1; CDR3 protein: CASSLVEGAGTEAFF
V gene: TRBV6-1; J gene: TRBJ1-1; CDR3 protein: CASSADRVTEAFF
V gene: TRBV23-1; J gene: TRBJ1-2; CDR3 protein: CASSQERRQAITFPGTRSNYGYTF
V gene: TRBV10-3; J gene: TRBJ1-5; CDR3 protein: CAISQGEGGQPQHF
V gene: TRBV10-3; J gene: TRBJ2-1; CDR3 protein: CAISEDERGVYNEQFF
V gene: TRBV6-5; J gene: TRBJ1-2; CDR3 protein: CASRPGSYNYGYTF
V gene: TRBV9; J gene: TRBJ1-3; CDR3 protein: CASSVVPGSTIYF
V gene: TRBV7-2; J gene: TRBJ2-1; CDR3 protein: CASSFAREYNEQFF
V gene: TRBV9; J gene: TRBJ2-3; CDR3 protein: CASSALPMGQGSDTQYF
V gene: TRBV7-8; J gene: TRBJ1-2; CDR3 protein: CASTLGGGTYGYTF
V gene: TRBV25-1; J gene: TRBJ2-7; CDR3 protein: CASSARPGTVFNEQYF
V gene: TRBV5-1; J gene: TRBJ2-1; CDR3 protein: CASSLVGSTGNEQFF
V gene: TRBV7-3; J gene: TRBJ2-2; CDR3 protein: CASSSGQNTGELFF
V gene: TRBV6-4; J gene: TRBJ2-1; CDR3 protein: CASSDSSVSSYNEQFF
V gene: TRBV19; J gene: TRBJ1-1; CDR3 protein: CASSLRGLPNTEAFF
V gene: TRBV9; J gene: TRBJ2-1; CDR3 protein: CASSLAEINEQFF
V gene: TRBV29-1; J gene: TRBJ1-2; CDR3 protein: CSVPGPAVLGSGYTF
V gene: TRBV10-1; J gene: TRBJ1-1; CDR3 protein: CASSKTGTGAFF
V gene: TRBV28; J gene: TRBJ1-3; CDR3 protein: CASSLLNAGTLSGNTIYF
V gene: TRBV7-9; J gene: TRBJ1-2; CDR3 protein: CASSLSGGTASYGYTF
V gene: TRBV18; J gene: TRBJ1-6; CDR3 protein: CASSIDRAGPLHF
V gene: TRBV28; J gene: TRBJ2-7; CDR3 protein: CASSLAGYEQYF
V gene: TRBV5-1; J gene: TRBJ2-5; CDR3 protein: CASSLRGGTETQYF
V gene: TRBV28; J gene: TRBJ2-1; CDR3 protein: CASSLSGTEQFF
V gene: TRBV4-2; J gene: TRBJ1-1; CDR3 protein: CASSQDKGLNTEAFF
V gene: TRBV30; J gene: TRBJ2-7; CDR3 protein: CAWSVYRYEQYF
V gene: TRBV14; J gene: TRBJ1-1; CDR3 protein: CASSLTTGTEAFF
V gene: TRBV4-2; J gene: TRBJ2-1; CDR3 protein: CASSQGQGRGNEQFF
V gene: TRBV5-1; J gene: TRBJ1-2; CDR3 protein: CASTLGGLSLGYTF
V gene: TRBV7-9; J gene: TRBJ2-1; CDR3 protein: CASSFSSGRAWSNEQFF
V gene: TRBV5-4; J gene: TRBJ1-2; CDR3 protein: CASSSSGRNYGYTF
V gene: TRBV4-2; J gene: TRBJ2-7; CDR3 protein: CASSGRYEQYF
V gene: TRBV5-1; J gene: TRBJ2-7; CDR3 protein: CASSSTSGIREQYF
V gene: TRBV5-4; J gene: TRBJ1-1; CDR3 protein: CASSTPTGGRTEAFF
V gene: TRBV19; J gene: TRBJ2-2; CDR3 protein: CASSMADRGYLFF